This T cell receptor (beta chain) was captured by sequencing in a study of cytomegalovirus exposure and HLA in healthy donors. Study background: Later analysis reported that the roughly 120 validation repertoires shared the platform of the approximately 670 first-cohort repertoires. Overall study results and limits: Most TCR sequences proved rare, with some public TCRs found in many donors.

About this clone: Its antigen remains unknown.

Repertoires were generated with immunoSEQ multiplex PCR, while TCRdb's copy carries only in-frame clones and drops some. The sample has about 110,000 clones; around nine tenths are singletons. The donors were part of the validation cohort of 95 to 150 subjects. That cohort was separate from the first cohort, which comprised under 700 subjects. Trimming took off 3 bases at V and 3 bases at J, with 9 bases between the two ends. Germline CDR1 MGHDK, CDR2 SYGVNS. CDR3 length: 13 residues. The specimen was PBMCs. The source is a woman between 18 and 29 years old in good health and CMV-seronegative. The chain links TRBV25-1 to TRBJ2-7; tentatively, D is TRBD1 (5 bases). The CDR3 loop reads CASSDDTGYEQYF. The DNA for the CDR3 is TGTGCCAGCAGTGATGACACAGGCTACGAGCAGTACTTC.